The 28 T cell receptor beta chains below all came from one sample that was sequenced in a study of graft-versus-host responses after intestinal transplantation. Sequencing was performed with immunoSEQ multiplex PCR; in TCRdb, only in-frame clones are kept and a portion is missing. Of approximately 82,000 clones in the sample, about 93% were seen once. Their antigens are not known. The sequences come from unstimulated CD8+ T cells sorted from spleen or lymph node cells, collected before transplant. The receptors here all came from a human donor who was the organ donor for an intestinal transplant.

This chain connects TRBV6-4 to TRBJ1-1, with 10 bases lining up with TRBD1. The germline V gene has CDR1 MRHNA and CDR2 SNTAGT. The CDR3 length is 14 residues. V shed 8 bases, J shed 4 bases, and the junction held 7 bases outside the gene matches. The CDR3 DNA is TGTGCCAGCCTGGGGGACAGGGGTGTCACTGAAGCTTTCTTT. It is translated as CASLGDRGVTEAFF.

The rearrangement joins TRBV19 to TRBJ2-1, with a weak D call TRBD2 (7 bases). The CDR3 runs 13 residues. Trimming pared 6 bases from V and 9 bases from J, leaving 15 bases between. Germline V CDR1 and CDR2: LNHDA, SQIVND (reference sequence). The CDR3 sequence: CASRMGGQTEQFF. The CDR3 region has the DNA TGTGCCAGTAGGATGGGGGGGCAGACTGAGCAGTTCTTC.

The gene calls are TRBV11-2 and TRBJ1-2, with TRBD1 identical over 10 bases. CDR3 length: 14 amino acids. Germline V gives CDR1 SGHAT, CDR2 FQNNGV. V was clipped by 8 bases and J by 8 bases; unmatched bases: 11. CDR3 nucleotide sequence: TGTGCCAGCTTTAACCGGGACAGGGGCTACGGCTACACCTTC. Translation gives CASFNRDRGYGYTF. Full variable domain (rest looked up from reference TRBV11-2 and TRBJ1-2): EAGVAQSPRYKIIEKRQSVAFWCNPISGHATLYWYQQILGQGPKLLIQFQNNGVVDDSQLPKDRFSAERLKGVDSTLKIQPAKLEDSAVYLCASFNRDRGYGYTFGSGTRLTVV.

This clone came up once. This chain links TRBV7-9 with TRBJ2-7; no clear D gene. The germline V and J ends were trimmed by 5 bases and 3 bases, with 5 bases remaining between them. Germline V gives CDR1 SEHNR, CDR2 FQNEAQ (reference sequence). The CDR3 covers 11 residues. The CDR3 sequence is CASSLVYEQYF. CDR3 sequence (DNA): TGTGCCAGCAGCCTTGTCTACGAGCAGTACTTC.

This chain joins TRBV5-4 and TRBJ1-2; D possibly corresponds to TRBD1 (5 bases). The CDR3 loop spans 15 amino acids. Germline-derived CDR1 and CDR2 are SGHNT and YYREEE (reference sequence). Trimming took 4 bases from V and 4 from J, leaving 17 bases between them. In nucleotides, the CDR3 is TGTGCCAGCAGCCGCCCCGGGACTCCGGTCTATGGCTACACCTTC. Its protein product is CASSRPGTPVYGYTF. Supplemented by reference TRBV5-4 and TRBJ1-2, the full variable domain reads ETGVTQSPTHLIKTRGQQVTLRCSSQSGHNTVSWYQQALGQGPQFIFQYYREEENGRGNFPPRFSGLQFPNYSSELNVNALELDDSALYLCASSRPGTPVYGYTFGSGTRLTVV.

The gene calls are TRBV5-1 and TRBJ2-7; a possible D gene is TRBD1 (7 bases). V gave up 2 bases and J gave up 3 bases, with 24 bases separating them. The CDR3 covers 18 residues. Germline V gene data show CDR1 as SGHRS and CDR2 as YFSETQ. CDR3 amino acids: CASSFGRGDLFNLYEQYF. The CDR3 region has the DNA TGCGCCAGCAGCTTTGGCAGGGGGGATCTATTCAACCTCTACGAGCAGTACTTC. Filled out from reference TRBV5-1 and TRBJ2-7, the complete variable domain reads KAGVTQTPRYLIKTRGQQVTLSCSPISGHRSVSWYQQTPGQGLQFLFEYFSETQRNKGNFPGRFSGRQFSNSRSEMNVSTLELGDSALYLCASSFGRGDLFNLYEQYFGPGTRLTVT.

This chain joins TRBV27 and TRBJ2-7; no firm D call. Trimming cost V 3 bases and J 2 bases, with 14 bases left between them. Germline values: CDR1 MNHEY, CDR2 SMNVEV (reference sequence). CDR3 length: 15 amino acids. The CDR3 sequence: CASSFFQASPYEQYF. CDR3 bases: TGTGCCAGCAGTTTTTTCCAGGCCAGCCCCTACGAGCAGTACTTC.

V usage is TRBV5-4 and J usage is TRBJ2-2; D unresolved. The CDR3 spans 12 residues. CDR1 SGHNT and CDR2 YYREEE come from the germline V gene (reference sequence). Trimming took off 4 bases at V and 2 bases at J, with 3 bases between the two ends. This CDR3 reads CASSLNTGELFF. CDR3 sequence (DNA): TGTGCCAGCAGCCTCAACACCGGGGAGCTGTTTTTT.

The CDR3 nucleotides read TGTGCCAGCAGCGCCATAGGGACAGGGGCTACCTACGAGCAGTACTTC. Its translation is CASSAIGTGATYEQYF. The chain uses TRBV13 and TRBJ2-7, with 10 bases lining up with TRBD1. Germline V lookup: CDR1 PRHDT, CDR2 FYEKMQ (reference sequence). The CDR3 has 16 amino acids. The ends lost 5 bases at V and 2 bases at J; junction bases unmatched: 9.

This clone was recorded only once. The chain uses TRBV27 and TRBJ2-5; possible D gene TRBD2, 6 bases. CDR3 size: 15 residues. Germline loops: CDR1 MNHEY, CDR2 SMNVEV (reference sequence). Deletions cut 10 bases from V and 5 bases from J, with 23 bases between. In nucleotides, the CDR3 is TGTGCCACAAGGGGCGGGGAGATGGTTTCGGAGACCCAGTACTTC. Translation gives CATRGGEMVSETQYF.

The rearrangement joins TRBV19 to TRBJ2-1; possibly TRBD1 for D (5 bases). The V end was cut by 3 bases, the J end by 6 bases, with 12 bases between. There are 14 residues in the CDR3. Germline CDR1 and CDR2: LNHDA and SQIVND (reference sequence). CDR3 coding DNA: TGTGCCAGTAGTATGGCGCAGGGCCGCAATGAGCAGTTCTTC. Protein: CASSMAQGRNEQFF.

The chain links TRBV6-1 to TRBJ2-5, with 10 bases aligning to TRBD2. The J call is doubtful: the DNA matches TRBJ2-7 better. This CDR3 contains 14 residues. Germline V gives CDR1 MNHNS, CDR2 SASEGT. CDR3 amino acids: CASSLSGGSYEQYF. DNA for the CDR3: TGTGCCAGCAGCCTTAGCGGGGGGTCCTACGAGCAGTACTTC.

The chain recombines TRBV19 with TRBJ2-5; D is possibly TRBD1 (6 bases). The closer fit of TRBJ2-7 to the DNA end suggests the J call may be wrong. The CDR3 is 12 amino acids. Germline V gene data show CDR1 as LNHDA and CDR2 as SQIVND (reference sequence). In nucleotides, the CDR3 is TGTGCCAGTAGTGAAGGGGGACACGAGCAGTACTTC. Amino acids: CASSEGGHEQYF.

J is TRBJ2-5 and V is TRBV2; 10 bases line up with TRBD2. Germline values: CDR1 SNHLY, CDR2 FYNNEI. V shed 6 bases, J shed 6 bases, and the junction held 10 bases outside the gene matches. The CDR3 is 15 residues long. The CDR3 is CASSVSGGSGKTQYF. The CDR3 nucleotides are TGTGCCAGCAGCGTTAGCGGGGGGTCGGGGAAGACCCAGTACTTC.

The chain joins TRBV7-9 to TRBJ2-7, with D possibly matching TRBD2 (7 bases). The V end was cut by 5 bases, the J end by 2 bases, with 19 bases between. Germline-derived CDR1 and CDR2 are SEHNR and FQNEAQ (reference sequence). This CDR3 is built from 16 residues. The CDR3 reads CASSTSPGGATYEQYF. The CDR3 region has the DNA TGTGCCAGCAGCACCTCCCCTGGGGGGGCTACCTACGAGCAGTACTTC.

The chain links TRBV6-5 to TRBJ2-3; 10 bases agree with TRBD2. The CDR3 spans 15 residues. The germline V gene encodes CDR1 MNHEY and CDR2 SVGAGI. V lost 5 bases and J lost 0; bases outside the gene matches: 2. The CDR3 region has the DNA TGTGCCAGCAGTCTACTAGCGGGAAGCACAGATACGCAGTATTTT. Translated: CASSLLAGSTDTQYF.

The chain uses TRBV4-1 and TRBJ1-1; 7 bases align to TRBD1. The V segment lost 3 bases and the J segment 4 bases; nucleotides outside the gene matches: 8. The V gene's germline CDR1 is MGHRA and CDR2 YSYEKL. The CDR3 has 15 amino acids. CDR3 nucleotides: TGCGCCAGCAGCCACCTACAGGGGCGAGGCACTGAAGCTTTCTTT. This translates into CASSHLQGRGTEAFF.

The chain combines TRBV13 with TRBJ2-7; no clear D gene. This CDR3 contains 13 residues. V lost 1 base and J lost 4, with 8 bases in between. The germline CDR1 and CDR2 sequences are PRHDT and FYEKMQ (reference sequence). This CDR3 is CASSLELSYEQYF. The DNA for the CDR3 is TGTGCCAGCAGCTTAGAATTGTCTTACGAGCAGTACTTC.

This clone was recorded once. J is TRBJ2-7 and V is TRBV5-4; 10 bases are a match to TRBD2. V lost 4 bases to trimming and J lost 2 bases; unmatched junction nucleotides: 9. The CDR3 totals 16 residues. Germline-derived CDR1 and CDR2 are SGHNT and YYREEE (reference sequence). The CDR3 reads CASSPSAGGTPYEQYF. The CDR3, as DNA: TGTGCCAGCAGCCCCTCAGCGGGAGGGACCCCCTACGAGCAGTACTTC.

V usage is TRBV10-3 and J usage is TRBJ2-7; 8 bases fit TRBD1. V trimming: 10 bases; J trimming: 2 bases; junction bases outside the gene matches: 4. This CDR3 is 12 amino acids long. Germline lookup yields CDR1 ENHRY and CDR2 SYGVKD. CDR3 residues: CATGQDTYEQYF. In DNA form, the CDR3 reads TGTGCCACGGGACAGGACACCTACGAGCAGTACTTC.

The V and J genes are TRBV5-1 and TRBJ2-2; D is perhaps TRBD2 (6 bases). This CDR3 has 16 residues. Germline V CDR1 and CDR2: SGHRS, YFSETQ. V was shortened by 0 bases and J by 4 bases, with 13 bases between the two germline ends. The CDR3 nucleotides read TGCGCCAGCAGCTTGGGGGGAGGTCTGATCACCGGGGAGCTGTTTTTT. Translated, it gives CASSLGGGLITGELFF.

This chain uses TRBV20-1 with TRBJ2-7; no firm D call. The CDR3 is 11 amino acids. V was pared by 7 bases and J by 5 bases, with 12 bases between. CDR1 is DFQATT, CDR2 SNEGSKA, per germline (reference sequence). As DNA, the CDR3 is TGCAGTGTCCCAGATTCCAACGAGCAGTACTTC. Its protein product is CSVPDSNEQYF.

Worth noting for this clone: At one boundary the junction diverges from the germline segment, which might be a read error. CDR3 nucleotide sequence: TGTGCTAGCAGCCCCCGGGGATCTGGGTCCTACGAGCAGTACTTC. Translated, it gives CASSPRGSGSYEQYF. The V and J genes are TRBV7-7 and TRBJ2-7; maybe TRBD2 (5 bases). There are 15 residues in the CDR3. CDR1 and CDR2 from the germline V gene are SSHAT and FNYEAQ (reference sequence).

The chain employs TRBV2 and TRBJ1-2, with D unresolved. The CDR3 has 14 residues. Germline CDR1 SNHLY, CDR2 FYNNEI. Trimming cost V 6 bases and J 4 bases, with 15 bases left between them. CDR3 in DNA: TGTGCCAGCAGCGCTGCCGGGGATAGCTATGGCTACACCTTC. It specifies CASSAAGDSYGYTF.

J is TRBJ2-7 and V is TRBV2, with D possibly TRBD1 on 5 matching bases. The germline V gene has CDR1 SNHLY and CDR2 FYNNEI. The CDR3 is made up of 15 amino acids. The V and J ends lost 3 bases and 2 bases respectively, with 14 bases between them. CDR3 nucleotides: TGTGCCAGCAGTGATACCCAGGGCAACCCCTACGAGCAGTACTTC. Its translation: CASSDTQGNPYEQYF.

Here the CDR3 reads CASSIDLSVGWGYTF. CDR3 nucleotides: TGTGCCAGTAGTATAGATCTTAGCGTAGGATGGGGCTACACCTTC. The chain links TRBV19 to TRBJ1-2; D gene unclear. The V gene's germline CDR1 is LNHDA and CDR2 SQIVND (reference sequence). This CDR3 has 15 residues. Trimming removed 0 bases from V and 8 bases from J, with 16 bases in between.

The chain uses TRBV6-4 and TRBJ1-5; the D is unclear. V was cut by 3 bases and J by 7 bases, with 19 bases left in between. CDR3 length: 16 residues. Germline CDR1 MRHNA, CDR2 SNTAGT. The CDR3 loop reads CASSEAQAKLGQPQHF. CDR3 DNA sequence: TGTGCCAGCAGTGAAGCCCAGGCGAAGCTTGGGCAGCCCCAGCATTTT.

The J gene is TRBJ1-1, the V gene TRBV9; D is uncertain. V was pared by 0 bases and J by 4 bases, with 10 bases between. Germline CDR1 is SGDLS and CDR2 is YYNGEE. The CDR3 is made up of 14 amino acids. CDR3 DNA: TGTGCCAGCAGCGTAGAGCCGGGTGGCACTGAAGCTTTCTTT. This translates into CASSVEPGGTEAFF.